The 13 T cell receptor beta chains presented below share a single source sample, sequenced in a study of spatial heterogeneity in lung cancer. As for time point: sample taken at primary tumor resection. Whole RNA, which was extracted from tumor, nontumor lung tissue or frozen PBMC, was sequenced without any cell sorting. TCRdb itself ran the 5' RACE reads through MiXCR, one entry per CDR3 protein. The sample lists about 38,000 distinct CDR3 sequences; 7.5% were seen once. The sequenced sample was PBMCs, obtained at surgery. All receptors derive from a male donor with early-stage non-small cell lung cancer.

There are many counts of this clonotype. The chain combines TRBV6-5 with TRBJ1-3, with D unresolved. Trimming took off 2 bases at V and 0 bases at J, with 5 bases between the two ends. Germline values: CDR1 MNHEY, CDR2 SVGAGI. The length of the CDR3 is 14 residues. CDR3 sequence reads: CASSYGLSGNTIYF. The CDR3 DNA reads TGTGCCAGCAGTTACGGGCTCTCTGGAAACACCATATATTTT.

The table lists this clonotype with many counts. The chain is built from TRBV6-4 and TRBJ2-7; 14 bases are a match to TRBD2. Trimming removed 5 bases from V and 2 bases from J; junction bases left unmatched: 5. Per germline, CDR1 MRHNA and CDR2 SNTAGT. This CDR3 has 16 residues. Here the CDR3 DNA reads TGTGCCAGCAGTCAGGGACTAGCGGGAGCCCCCTACGAGCAGTACGTC. Translating gives CASSQGLAGAPYEQYV.

This clonotype occurred many times. This chain links TRBV6-2 or TRBV6-3 with TRBJ2-1; D not certain. Germline lookup yields CDR1 MNHEY and CDR2 SVGEGT. V was pared by 5 bases and J by 5 bases, with 16 bases between. This CDR3 is 15 amino acids long. CDR3 sequence: CASSLLVIKDNEQFF. In nucleotides, the CDR3 is TGTGCCAGCAGTCTCCTAGTAATAAAGGACAATGAGCAGTTCTTC.

The table lists this clonotype with many counts. The chain is built from TRBV24-1 and TRBJ2-3; D unclear. V lost 4 bases to trimming and J lost 6 bases, with 13 bases between them. Germline CDR1 is KGHDR and CDR2 is SFDVKD. The CDR3 consists of 14 residues. This CDR3 is CATSDSGLLDTQYF. The DNA of the CDR3 is TGTGCCACCAGTGACTCCGGGCTGCTGGATACGCAGTATTTT.

This clonotype was seen ten or more times. V usage is TRBV28 and J usage is TRBJ2-1, with 7 bases lining up with TRBD1. V gave up 5 bases and J gave up 8 bases; unmatched junction bases: 6. The CDR3 runs to 13 residues. In germline, CDR1 is MDHEN, CDR2 SYDVKM. CDR3 sequence (DNA): TGTGCCAGCAGTCCTCCAGGGGGTGATGAGCAGTTCTTC. This translates into CASSPPGGDEQFF.

The table lists this clonotype with a few counts. The CDR3 loop reads CASSLNQGDTEAFF. In nucleotides, the CDR3 is TGTGCCAGCAGTCTAAATCAGGGGGACACTGAAGCTTTCTTT. The chain is built from TRBV6-2 or TRBV6-3 and TRBJ1-1, with TRBD1 matching 7 bases. CDR1 and CDR2 from the germline V gene are MNHEY and SVGEGT. This CDR3 has 14 amino acids. Trimming removed 5 bases from V and 3 bases from J; junction bases left unmatched: 6.

There are a few counts of this clonotype. The J gene is TRBJ1-3, the V gene TRBV7-8; 8 bases fit TRBD1. V lost 4 bases, J lost 1 base, and 3 bases stayed unmatched. This CDR3 contains 15 residues. Per the germline V gene, CDR1 is SGHVS and CDR2 is FQNEAQ. In nucleotides, the CDR3 is TGTGCCAGCAGCTCCACAGGGGGATCTGGAAACACCATATATTTT. This codes for CASSSTGGSGNTIYF.

The sample holds many counts of this clonotype. The chain combines TRBV5-6 with TRBJ2-7; no reliable D call. V was clipped by 1 base and J by 3 bases, with 5 bases between them. The CDR3 spans 12 residues. Germline V CDR1 and CDR2: SGHDT, YYEEEE. CDR3 residues: CASSLSSYEQYV. The CDR3 nucleotides read TGTGCCAGCAGCTTGAGCAGCTACGAGCAGTACGTC.

This chain joins TRBV20-1 and TRBJ2-5, with a possible D match to TRBD1 (6 bases). The CDR3 has 13 amino acids. The V end was cut by 2 bases, the J end by 3 bases, with 10 bases between. The V gene's germline CDR1 is DFQATT and CDR2 SNEGSKA (reference sequence). DNA for the CDR3: TGCAGTGCTAGACGGACAGCTAAAGAGACCCAGTACTTC. Amino acid sequence: CSARRTAKETQYF.

The table lists this clonotype with many counts. The chain combines TRBV29-1 with TRBJ2-1, with 10 positions matching TRBD2. The CDR3 contains 18 residues. V shed 0 bases, J shed 7 bases, and the junction held 15 bases outside the gene matches. CDR1 SQVTM and CDR2 ANQGSEA come from the germline V gene. The CDR3 bases are TGCAGCGTTGAAGACCAACTTCCTCTAGCGGGGGCCGATAATGAGCAGTTCTTC. Translation: CSVEDQLPLAGADNEQFF.

The chain has TRBV20-1 and TRBJ1-2; 7 bases match TRBD1. The length of the CDR3 is 16 residues. V gave up 2 bases and J gave up 9 bases; unmatched junction bases: 18. Germline V CDR1 and CDR2: DFQATT, SNEGSKA (reference sequence). The CDR3 nucleotides are TGCAGTGCTAGATTCATCGGACGGACAGGCCCGGACCGCTACACCTTC. Encoded protein: CSARFIGRTGPDRYTF.

In the case of this clonotype: This could be a read error, since a much larger clone is one nucleotide away. This chain links TRBV5-6 with TRBJ2-1; 9 nucleotides align to TRBD1. This CDR3 spans 19 amino acids. Germline CDR1 is SGHDT and CDR2 is YYEEEE. V dropped 4 bases and J dropped 5; count of bases not matched to a gene: 19. For the CDR3, the DNA is TGTGCCAGCAGCCTCTCAGTCCCGGGACAGGGTCCGGGTCACAATGAGCAGTTCTTC. This codes for CASSLSVPGQGPGHNEQFF.

This clonotype has just a few counts. The CDR3 sequence: CASSQVRADTQYF. The DNA for the CDR3 is TGTGCCAGCAGCCAAGTACGGGCAGATACGCAGTATTTT. V gene TRBV14 combines with J gene TRBJ2-3; unclear D gene. Deletions cut 1 base from V and 4 bases from J, with 6 bases between. The CDR3 contains 13 residues. Germline CDR1 SGHDN, CDR2 FVKESK.